The clone carrying this T cell receptor (beta chain) was picked up many times. What was amplified from RNA transcripts were TCR beta CDR3 regions. In the first-round RT-PCR of the TCR CDR3, the HTBI primer set was used. MiXCR, applied by TCRdb to the multiplex PCR reads, yields one record per CDR3 protein. The data contain some 550,000 distinct CDR3 sequences, less than 25% of them singletons. The data originate from a study of T cells in Graves' hyperthyroidism and ophthalmopathy. Exclusions: uncontrolled infection, other autoimmune disease, pregnancy, lactation. V lost 2 bases and J lost 5, with 16 bases in between. The CDR3 loop spans 15 amino acids. Germline V gene data show CDR1 as MNHEY and CDR2 as SVGEGT.

The receptor comes from a man in his late teens or twenties with Graves' hyperthyroidism. V gene TRBV6-2 or TRBV6-3 combines with J gene TRBJ2-7; no definite D call. The sample consisted of blood. The CDR3 is CASSYDHRVWDEQYF. For the CDR3, the DNA is TGTGCCAGCAGTTACGACCACCGGGTTTGGGACGAGCAGTACTTC.